This T cell receptor beta chain emerged from a study of post-analysis software for immune sequencing data. Findings and caveats of the study: Compared against controls, patients with multiple sclerosis displayed significantly lower normalized Chao1 diversity. With F measure, samples from one preparation batch clustered together strongly. TRBV5-6, TRBV5-1 and TRBV20-1 were among roughly 5 TRBV segments more frequent in patients than controls.

TCR beta libraries were prepared from cDNA with unique molecular identifiers. Via MiXCR, TCRdb re-called the PCR reads, giving one row per CDR3 protein. The table lists 800,000 to 950,000 distinct CDR3 sequences, around 50% of them singletons. This clonotype has just a few counts. Its antigen remains unknown. The CDR3 length is 12 residues. The V segment lost 5 bases and the J segment 3 bases; nucleotides outside the gene matches: 1. CDR1 and CDR2 (germline): MNHNY, SVGAGI (reference sequence). The sequencing sample was made of blood. The clonotype was recovered from a girl aged 10-17 years with multiple sclerosis. The V and J genes are TRBV6-6 and TRBJ2-7; 7 bases match TRBD1. CDR3 protein: CASSGQVYEQYF. CDR3 DNA sequence: TGTGCCAGCAGTGGACAGGTCTACGAGCAGTACTTC.